Listed below are T cell receptor beta chains from one sample, sequenced in a study of blood T cell repertoires in COVID-19. Profiling relied on immunoSEQ multiplex PCR, and the TCRdb table lists in-frame clones only, not all of them. The table records about 140,000 clones, under 90% of them present only once. Sequencing was done on a sample of peripheral blood. Source of these receptors: a woman aged 80 or over in a cohort sampled during active or convalescent COVID-19. Both conserved end residues are part of each CDR3. D genes are given only for firm matches. Clone sizes are given selectively: once, few, many, or a class where the clone is expanded.

CDR3aa,CDR3nt,j_gene,v_gene,abundance,d_gene
CASGLVSRDNSPLHF,TGTGCCAGCGGCTTAGTGAGCAGGGATAATTCACCCCTCCACTTT,TRBJ1-6,TRBV6-8,-,-
CASSLEGGAEQYF,TGTGCCAGCAGTCTTGAGGGAGGGGCCGAGCAGTACTTC,TRBJ2-7,TRBV3-1/TRBV3-2,-,TRBD2
CASTLTAGGYNEQFF,TGTGCCAGCACGTTAACCGCCGGGGGTTACAATGAGCAGTTCTTC,TRBJ2-1,TRBV2,-,-
CASSLPGGGNYGYTF,TGTGCCAGCAGTTTGCCAGGGGGCGGTAACTATGGCTACACCTTC,TRBJ1-2,TRBV28,-,TRBD1
CAWREQGGNEKLFF,TGTGCCTGGAGGGAACAGGGTGGTAATGAAAAACTGTTTTTT,TRBJ1-4,TRBV30,-,-
CASSPAGQGWETQYF,TGTGCCAGCAGCCCGGCGGGACAGGGATGGGAGACCCAGTACTTC,TRBJ2-5,TRBV3-1/TRBV3-2,-,TRBD1
CASSFQGGQETQYF,TGCGCCAGCAGCTTTCAGGGTGGGCAAGAGACCCAGTACTTC,TRBJ2-5,TRBV5-1,-,-
CASSRRVSGETQYF,TGCGCCAGCAGCCGCCGGGTCTCCGGGGAGACCCAGTACTTC,TRBJ2-5,TRBV5-1,-,-
CASSIPGQGAGEQFF,TGTGCCAGTAGTATACCGGGACAGGGGGCAGGGGAGCAGTTCTTC,TRBJ2-1,TRBV19,-,TRBD1
CSASVPGLRGEQYF,TGCAGTGCTAGTGTTCCAGGGCTAAGAGGCGAGCAGTACTTC,TRBJ2-7,TRBV20-1,once,-
CAWSVHWTDEAFF,TGTGCCTGGAGTGTACATTGGACAGATGAAGCTTTCTTT,TRBJ1-1,TRBV30,-,-
CASSLNLEGLGTDTQYF,TGTGCCAGCAGCTTGAATCTGGAGGGTTTAGGCACAGATACGCAGTATTTT,TRBJ2-3,TRBV11-2,-,-
CASSKDIYTQYF,TGTGCCAGTAGTAAGGACATTTATACGCAGTATTTT,TRBJ2-3,TRBV19,-,-
CASRGDRGRSPLHF,TGTGCCAGCAGAGGCGACAGGGGAAGGTCACCCCTCCACTTT,TRBJ1-6,TRBV2,-,TRBD1
CASRIDRARPGNTIYF,TGTGCCAGCAGGATAGACAGGGCCCGCCCTGGAAACACCATATATTTT,TRBJ1-3,TRBV28,-,TRBD1
CASSWTRQETQYF,TGTGCCAGCAGCTGGACTCGACAAGAGACCCAGTACTTC,TRBJ2-5,TRBV7-2,-,-
CASSLVTGSGEAFF,TGTGCCAGCAGCTTAGTGACAGGGTCGGGTGAAGCTTTCTTT,TRBJ1-1,TRBV5-6,-,TRBD1
CASSPTPGGSGANVLTF,TGTGCCAGCAGCCCAACCCCAGGGGGCTCTGGGGCCAACGTCCTGACTTTC,TRBJ2-6,TRBV27,-,TRBD1
CASSSYTGELFF,TGTGCCAGCTCATCATACACCGGGGAGCTGTTTTTT,TRBJ2-2,TRBV18,-,-
CASSLGQGEKLFF,TGTGCCAGCAGCTTGGGACAAGGCGAAAAACTGTTTTTT,TRBJ1-4,TRBV5-4,-,-
CASSLGTSERTDTQYF,TGTGCCAGCAGCCTTGGGACTTCCGAACGCACAGATACGCAGTATTTT,TRBJ2-3,TRBV7-2,-,-
CASNNRGTAGNTIYF,TGTGCCAGCAACAACAGGGGAACAGCTGGAAACACCATATATTTT,TRBJ1-3,TRBV28,-,TRBD1
CASSGPGQLNTEAFF,TGCGCCAGCAGCGGCCCGGGACAGCTTAACACTGAAGCTTTCTTT,TRBJ1-1,TRBV5-1,-,TRBD1
CASRKGQGGSQPQHF,TGTGCCAGCAGGAAGGGACAGGGGGGGAGTCAGCCCCAGCATTTT,TRBJ1-5,TRBV6-5,-,TRBD1
CASSLGQGGIGELFF,TGTGCCAGCAGCTTAGGGCAGGGAGGAATCGGGGAGCTGTTTTTT,TRBJ2-2,TRBV7-2,-,-
CASSAPLRDIFGNTIYF,TGTGCCAGCAGTGCCCCGCTTAGGGACATTTTCGGAAACACCATATATTTT,TRBJ1-3,TRBV6-1,few,-
CASSYAGRRTEAFF,TGTGCCAGCAGTTACGCAGGGAGGAGGACTGAAGCTTTCTTT,TRBJ1-1,TRBV6-5,-,-
CASSEGARLIGGYTF,TGTGCCAGCAGTGAAGGTGCCAGACTTATTGGTGGCTACACCTTC,TRBJ1-2,TRBV2,once,-
CAGGGSPREKLFF,TGTGCCGGGGGGGGCAGCCCGAGAGAAAAACTGTTTTTT,TRBJ1-4,TRBV7-9,-,-
CASSFNRLGAGEAFF,TGTGCCAGCAGCTTTAATCGTTTGGGGGCCGGTGAAGCTTTCTTT,TRBJ1-1,TRBV5-4,-,-
CASTPAKGAGTEAFF,TGTGCCAGCACCCCAGCCAAAGGGGCAGGCACTGAAGCTTTCTTT,TRBJ1-1,TRBV6-5,-,-
CASSPSRGGYQETQYF,TGTGCCAGCAGCCCCTCACGGGGGGGGTACCAAGAGACCCAGTACTTC,TRBJ2-5,TRBV9,-,TRBD2
CASMTWEASGNTIYF,TGTGCCAGCATGACCTGGGAGGCCTCTGGAAACACCATATATTTT,TRBJ1-3,TRBV3-1/TRBV3-2,once,-
CASSAKTGLGAFF,TGTGCCAGCAGTGCTAAGACAGGCTTGGGAGCTTTCTTT,TRBJ1-1,TRBV12-3/TRBV12-4,-,-
CAWSKWLAGDTGELFF,TGTGCCTGGAGTAAATGGCTAGCGGGGGACACCGGGGAGCTGTTTTTT,TRBJ2-2,TRBV30,-,TRBD2
CASSRIGVMNTEAFF,TGTGCCAGCAGCCGCATAGGGGTAATGAACACTGAAGCTTTCTTT,TRBJ1-1,TRBV2,-,-
CASRKGPGEGGEQFF,TGCGCCAGCAGGAAAGGACCGGGGGAGGGGGGGGAGCAGTTCTTC,TRBJ2-1,TRBV5-1,-,-
CASSQDSYTQYF,TGTGCCAGCAGCCAAGATTCATATACGCAGTATTTT,TRBJ2-3,TRBV4-2,-,-
CASSMGGGAGANVLTF,TGTGCCAGTAGTATGGGAGGGGGTGCTGGGGCCAACGTCCTGACTTTC,TRBJ2-6,TRBV19,-,-
CASSFSHRAGEKLFF,TGTGCCAGCAGTTTCTCTCACAGGGCGGGTGAAAAACTGTTTTTT,TRBJ1-4,TRBV28,-,-
CASKTLQTGGGTEAFF,TGTGCCAGTAAGACGTTACAAACCGGGGGAGGGACTGAAGCTTTCTTT,TRBJ1-1,TRBV28,once,-
CASSPGQGFLTEAFF,TGTGCCAGCAGCCCGGGACAGGGTTTTTTGACTGAAGCTTTCTTT,TRBJ1-1,TRBV13,-,TRBD1
CASSFGLAGGNEQFF,TGTGCCAGCAGCTTCGGACTAGCGGGGGGAAATGAGCAGTTCTTC,TRBJ2-1,TRBV7-2,-,TRBD2
CASSFPRDSLEYGYTF,TGTGCCAGCAGTTTCCCGCGGGACTCCCTAGAATATGGCTACACCTTC,TRBJ1-2,TRBV27,-,-
CASSVVSGGSYNEQFF,TGTGCCAGCAGCGTAGTCAGCGGGGGGTCCTACAATGAGCAGTTCTTC,TRBJ2-1,TRBV9,-,TRBD2
CASSSTVARGGLTGELFF,TGTGCCAGCAGCAGCACCGTCGCGCGGGGGGGCCTGACCGGGGAGCTGTTTTTT,TRBJ2-2,TRBV21-1,-,-
CASSPGQGGRQPQHF,TGTGCCAGCAGCCCTGGACAGGGCGGAAGGCAGCCCCAGCATTTT,TRBJ1-5,TRBV7-2,-,TRBD1
CASSYGSSGGRRETQYF,TGTGCCAGCAGTTACGGGTCTAGCGGGGGGCGACGGGAGACCCAGTACTTC,TRBJ2-5,TRBV6-2/TRBV6-3,-,TRBD2
CAWSVGSRSDTQYF,TGTGCCTGGAGTGTCGGGAGCCGGTCAGATACGCAGTATTTT,TRBJ2-3,TRBV30,-,-
CSVVTETQYF,TGCAGCGTTGTAACTGAGACCCAGTACTTC,TRBJ2-5,TRBV29-1,-,-
CASSPYLTKQETQYF,TGTGCCAGCAGCCCCTATCTCACTAAACAAGAGACCCAGTACTTC,TRBJ2-5,TRBV3-1/TRBV3-2,-,-
CASSFYGAGETQYF,TGTGCCAGCAGCTTCTATGGGGCGGGGGAGACCCAGTACTTC,TRBJ2-5,TRBV7-9,-,-
CASSWATGLSGNTIYF,TGTGCCAGCAGCTGGGCGACAGGGCTCTCTGGAAACACCATATATTTT,TRBJ1-3,TRBV4-2,-,TRBD1
CASSYSSSGYGYTF,TGTGCCAGCAGTTACTCGAGCAGCGGCTATGGCTACACCTTC,TRBJ1-2,TRBV6-2/TRBV6-3,-,-
CASSRVAGEAVTQYF,TGCGCCAGCAGCCGCGTTGCGGGGGAGGCGGTTACGCAGTATTTT,TRBJ2-3,TRBV5-1,-,TRBD2